Described below is a single T cell receptor (beta chain) sequence and its context. Its specificity is unknown. The sample belongs to a study of long-term antiretroviral therapy in people with HIV. General study points: CDR3 lengths in HIV samples spanned a narrower range than controls. Diversity went up after ART and still fell short of transplant donor controls.

Version v3.0 of the immunoSEQ assay ran at survey level. Assay used: immunoSEQ multiplex PCR; TCRdb lists only in-frame clones, some missing. The data contain under 30,000 clones, about 86% of them singletons. Germline loops: CDR1 KGHSH, CDR2 LQKENI. The CDR3 has 15 amino acids. V was pared by 1 base and J by 4 bases, with 5 bases of the junction left unmatched. The study drew at least one pre-ART and at least two post-ART PBMC samples from every donor. This receptor was identified in a man aged 25 to 40 with HIV. This material consisted of unsorted PBMCs, taken 0.7 years before starting antiretroviral therapy. The J gene is TRBJ2-3, the V gene TRBV18; 7 nucleotides align to TRBD1. Written as DNA, the CDR3 is TGTGCCAGCTCACCACTCGGGACAGCCTCAGATACGCAGTATTTT. Its translation is CASSPLGTASDTQYF.